Listed below are T cell receptor beta chains from one sample, sequenced in a study of shared clonotypes between healthy human individuals. The protocol was immunoSEQ multiplex PCR, while the TCRdb copy is restricted to in-frame clones and leaves out a portion. The sample yields about 2.1 million clones, approximately 92% seen once. Input material: naive CD8+ T cells from PBMCs. These receptors all stem from a young man in good health. Some clones in this sample may be carry-over from other donors' samples. CDR3s include the opening cysteine and the closing phenylalanine or tryptophan. Each record gives: J gene, D gene, V gene, clone size, CDR3 DNA, CDR3 protein. A D gene is named only where the DNA matches it firmly. Not every row has a clone size; where given, it reads once, few, many or a size class.

J gene: TRBJ1-6; D gene: NA; V gene: TRBV5-1; clone size: NA; CDR3 DNA: TGCGCCAGCAGCTTGGGAGGGGTACAGGCGGATTCACCCCTCCACTTT; CDR3 protein: CASSLGGVQADSPLHF
J gene: TRBJ1-5; D gene: NA; V gene: TRBV15; clone size: NA; CDR3 DNA: TGTGCCACCAGCTCCAGAGACACCCGCAATCAGCCCCAGCATTTT; CDR3 protein: CATSSRDTRNQPQHF
J gene: TRBJ1-2; D gene: NA; V gene: TRBV5-1; clone size: NA; CDR3 DNA: TGCGCCAGCAGCTCCGACATGAGCGGCTACACCTTC; CDR3 protein: CASSSDMSGYTF
J gene: TRBJ2-1; D gene: NA; V gene: TRBV29-1; clone size: NA; CDR3 DNA: TGCAGCGTCGCAACCACCTACAATGAGCAGTTCTTC; CDR3 protein: CSVATTYNEQFF
J gene: TRBJ1-2; D gene: TRBD1; V gene: TRBV27; clone size: NA; CDR3 DNA: TGTGCCAGCAGTTTACTCCCCTCTGGGCCAGGGGGGAGCTATGGCTACACCTTC; CDR3 protein: CASSLLPSGPGGSYGYTF
J gene: TRBJ2-7; D gene: NA; V gene: TRBV19; clone size: NA; CDR3 DNA: TGTGCCAGTAGTAGCAGGGGTTCCGACGAGCAGTACTTC; CDR3 protein: CASSSRGSDEQYF
J gene: TRBJ2-1; D gene: NA; V gene: TRBV5-6; clone size: once; CDR3 DNA: TGTGCCAGCAGCGGGATGGACCGCGCTATCGATGAGCAGTTCTTC; CDR3 protein: CASSGMDRAIDEQFF
J gene: TRBJ1-3; D gene: NA; V gene: TRBV6-5; clone size: NA; CDR3 DNA: TGTGCCAGCAGCTTATCACTCTCTGGAAACACCATATATTTT; CDR3 protein: CASSLSLSGNTIYF
J gene: TRBJ2-2; D gene: TRBD2; V gene: TRBV28; clone size: NA; CDR3 DNA: TGTGCCAGCAGTTTAGATGTAGCGGGAGAGAGCACCGGGGAGCTGTTTTTT; CDR3 protein: CASSLDVAGESTGELFF
J gene: TRBJ2-7; D gene: TRBD2; V gene: TRBV28; clone size: NA; CDR3 DNA: TGTGCCAGCAGTCGTATCCGGGAGGTCCCCTCCTACGAGCAGTACTTC; CDR3 protein: CASSRIREVPSYEQYF
J gene: TRBJ2-5; D gene: NA; V gene: TRBV9; clone size: NA; CDR3 DNA: TGTGCCAGCAGCACAGGAAATCAAGAGACCCAGTACTTC; CDR3 protein: CASSTGNQETQYF
J gene: TRBJ2-7; D gene: TRBD2; V gene: TRBV4-1; clone size: NA; CDR3 DNA: TGCGCCAGCAGCGAAGCCATGGTTGCGGGAGGCCTAAGGGGATACGAGCAGTACTTC; CDR3 protein: CASSEAMVAGGLRGYEQYF
J gene: TRBJ1-5; D gene: TRBD1; V gene: TRBV19; clone size: few; CDR3 DNA: TGTGCCAGTCATGACAGGGAGGGCAATCAGCCCCAGCATTTT; CDR3 protein: CASHDREGNQPQHF
J gene: TRBJ2-7; D gene: NA; V gene: TRBV7-9; clone size: NA; CDR3 DNA: TGTGCCAGCAGCTTAGGGTGGGACGAGCAGTACTTC; CDR3 protein: CASSLGWDEQYF
J gene: TRBJ1-1; D gene: NA; V gene: TRBV28; clone size: NA; CDR3 DNA: TGTGCCAGCAGTCCCCGCCAGGGGATGAACACTGAAGCTTTCTTT; CDR3 protein: CASSPRQGMNTEAFF
J gene: TRBJ2-1; D gene: TRBD1; V gene: TRBV19; clone size: NA; CDR3 DNA: TGTGCCACAGCCCTGGGACAGGGGGACAATGAGCAGTTCTTC; CDR3 protein: CATALGQGDNEQFF
J gene: TRBJ2-5; D gene: NA; V gene: TRBV7-2; clone size: NA; CDR3 DNA: TGTGCCAGCAGCTTGAGTACTTCGCCTCAAGAGACCCAGTACTTC; CDR3 protein: CASSLSTSPQETQYF
J gene: TRBJ2-5; D gene: NA; V gene: TRBV6-5; clone size: NA; CDR3 DNA: TGTGCCAGCAGTTACTTGGGACAATTTCTGGAGACCCAGTACTTC; CDR3 protein: CASSYLGQFLETQYF
J gene: TRBJ2-2; D gene: TRBD2; V gene: TRBV9; clone size: NA; CDR3 DNA: TGTGCCAGTGGGCTGGCTAGCGGCACCGGGGAGCTGTTTTTT; CDR3 protein: CASGLASGTGELFF
J gene: TRBJ1-1; D gene: TRBD1; V gene: TRBV11-2; clone size: NA; CDR3 DNA: TGTGCCAGCAGCTTAAGGGGGCGGACTGAAGCTTTCTTT; CDR3 protein: CASSLRGRTEAFF
J gene: TRBJ2-1; D gene: NA; V gene: TRBV9; clone size: once; CDR3 DNA: TGTGCCAGCAGCGTAGGTTGGCTCCCGCAGTTCTTC; CDR3 protein: CASSVGWLPQFF
J gene: TRBJ2-7; D gene: NA; V gene: TRBV9; clone size: NA; CDR3 DNA: TGTGCCAGCAGCGCCGACAGCCTCGAGCAGTACTTC; CDR3 protein: CASSADSLEQYF
J gene: TRBJ1-3; D gene: NA; V gene: TRBV27; clone size: NA; CDR3 DNA: TGTGCCAGCGGCCCCCAGTCGGCCAGTCAGTTTGGAAACACCATATATTTT; CDR3 protein: CASGPQSASQFGNTIYF
J gene: TRBJ2-1; D gene: NA; V gene: TRBV5-1; clone size: NA; CDR3 DNA: TGCGCCAGCAGCCCCATTGTCAGCTCCTACAATGAGCAGTTCTTC; CDR3 protein: CASSPIVSSYNEQFF
J gene: TRBJ1-1; D gene: TRBD1; V gene: TRBV5-4; clone size: NA; CDR3 DNA: TGTGCCAGCAGCTGGGGACAGATGAACACTGAAGCTTTCTTT; CDR3 protein: CASSWGQMNTEAFF
J gene: TRBJ1-1; D gene: TRBD1; V gene: TRBV11-1; clone size: NA; CDR3 DNA: TGTGCCAGCAGCCAAAGACAGGGCGTTCGCACTGAAGCTTTCTTT; CDR3 protein: CASSQRQGVRTEAFF
J gene: TRBJ1-2; D gene: NA; V gene: TRBV27; clone size: NA; CDR3 DNA: TGTGCCAGCAGTCCGAAAACAGGGAGTCCCCACTATGGCTACACCTTC; CDR3 protein: CASSPKTGSPHYGYTF
J gene: TRBJ2-3; D gene: TRBD2; V gene: TRBV13; clone size: once; CDR3 DNA: TGTGCCAGCAGCCCAGTGGGGACTAGCGGGAGCACAGATACGCAGTATTTT; CDR3 protein: CASSPVGTSGSTDTQYF
J gene: TRBJ1-5; D gene: TRBD1; V gene: TRBV27; clone size: NA; CDR3 DNA: TGTGCCAGCAGTGCCCGACAGGGGTGGCAGCCCCAGCATTTT; CDR3 protein: CASSARQGWQPQHF
J gene: TRBJ2-1; D gene: NA; V gene: TRBV11-2; clone size: NA; CDR3 DNA: TGTGCCAGCAGCTTAGGAAAACGGGATGAGCAGTTCTTC; CDR3 protein: CASSLGKRDEQFF
J gene: TRBJ2-3; D gene: NA; V gene: TRBV5-4; clone size: NA; CDR3 DNA: TGTGCCAGCAGCCCCCGAGGTGGGGACACGCAGTATTTT; CDR3 protein: CASSPRGGDTQYF
J gene: TRBJ2-7; D gene: NA; V gene: TRBV28; clone size: NA; CDR3 DNA: TGTGCCAGCAGTGCCTCAGTGAGGCTCTCCTACGAGCAGTACTTC; CDR3 protein: CASSASVRLSYEQYF
J gene: TRBJ2-1; D gene: TRBD2; V gene: TRBV27; clone size: NA; CDR3 DNA: TGTGCCAGCAGTCGCACCATTAGGCGGGAGGGCCCGTACAATGAGCAGTTCTTC; CDR3 protein: CASSRTIRREGPYNEQFF
J gene: TRBJ2-2; D gene: TRBD2; V gene: TRBV19; clone size: NA; CDR3 DNA: TGTGCCAGTAGGATCAGCGGGAGGGCCAGCACCGGGGAGCTGTTTTTT; CDR3 protein: CASRISGRASTGELFF
J gene: TRBJ2-2; D gene: TRBD2; V gene: TRBV10-1; clone size: NA; CDR3 DNA: TGCGCCAGCAGTAAAGAGGGGCTAGCGGGGCCCGGGGAGCTGTTTTTT; CDR3 protein: CASSKEGLAGPGELFF
J gene: TRBJ2-7; D gene: TRBD2; V gene: TRBV13; clone size: NA; CDR3 DNA: TGTGCCAGCAGCACCCGGACTAGCGGCTCCTACGAGCAGTACTTC; CDR3 protein: CASSTRTSGSYEQYF
J gene: TRBJ2-4; D gene: NA; V gene: TRBV27; clone size: once; CDR3 DNA: TGTGCCAGCAGTTTAAGGTACCCCCGAAACATTCAGTACTTC; CDR3 protein: CASSLRYPRNIQYF
J gene: TRBJ2-1; D gene: NA; V gene: TRBV27; clone size: NA; CDR3 DNA: TGTGCCAGCAGTTTAGGCGGCAGCTCCTACAATGAGCAGTTCTTC; CDR3 protein: CASSLGGSSYNEQFF
J gene: TRBJ1-2; D gene: NA; V gene: TRBV6-5; clone size: NA; CDR3 DNA: TGTGCCAGCAGTTACGTGCTGGTGGGTGGCTACACCTTC; CDR3 protein: CASSYVLVGGYTF
J gene: TRBJ2-7; D gene: NA; V gene: TRBV30; clone size: once; CDR3 DNA: TGTGCCTGGAGTGTAGTTGGAGGCGAGCAGTACTTC; CDR3 protein: CAWSVVGGEQYF
J gene: TRBJ1-2; D gene: NA; V gene: TRBV6-5; clone size: NA; CDR3 DNA: TGTGCCAGCAGTTACAACCCTAAGTTGAGTGGCTACACCTTC; CDR3 protein: CASSYNPKLSGYTF
J gene: TRBJ2-7; D gene: NA; V gene: TRBV30; clone size: NA; CDR3 DNA: TGTGCCTCTGAGGACAGCAGCTCCTACGAGCAGTACTTC; CDR3 protein: CASEDSSSYEQYF
J gene: TRBJ2-2; D gene: NA; V gene: TRBV29-1; clone size: once; CDR3 DNA: TGCAGCGTTGAAGATCAGGGTAGCACCGGTGGCACCGGGGAGCTGTTTTTT; CDR3 protein: CSVEDQGSTGGTGELFF
J gene: TRBJ2-7; D gene: TRBD2; V gene: TRBV4-3; clone size: NA; CDR3 DNA: TGCGCCAGCAGATCCGGGACTAGCGGGCGATACGAGCAGTACTTC; CDR3 protein: CASRSGTSGRYEQYF
J gene: TRBJ1-2; D gene: NA; V gene: TRBV29-1; clone size: NA; CDR3 DNA: TGCAGCGTTCCAAGCGACTATGGCTACACCTTC; CDR3 protein: CSVPSDYGYTF
J gene: TRBJ2-3; D gene: NA; V gene: TRBV28; clone size: NA; CDR3 DNA: TGTGCCAGCAGTTTCAGCGGTAGCACAGATACGCAGTATTTT; CDR3 protein: CASSFSGSTDTQYF
J gene: TRBJ2-7; D gene: NA; V gene: TRBV12-5; clone size: NA; CDR3 DNA: TGTGCTAGTGGCCGGGGGTACGAGCAGTACTTC; CDR3 protein: CASGRGYEQYF